This TCR beta chain is drawn from a study of blood T cell repertoires in COVID-19. Study at large: The samples span acute and convalescent COVID-19 from the United States, Italy and Spain. T cells, B-cell-depleted T cells, or PBMCs provided the cDNA or gDNA that served as material.

In the original analysis: Amplification with reference gene primers provided the estimates of nucleated cell counts. Sequenced by immunoSEQ multiplex PCR; TCRdb stores in-frame clones only, minus some. Clone size and the V and J calls come from that table; the DNA yielded D and trimming. The table records under 100,000 clones, about 85% of them present only once. Per germline, CDR1 MNHNS and CDR2 SASEGT. V was trimmed by 1 base and J by 9 bases, leaving 27 bases between them. CDR3 length equals 19 residues. V gene TRBV6-1 combines with J gene TRBJ1-4; D remains ambiguous. The sequence was collected from a man in his fifties or sixties with acute or convalescent COVID-19. What was sequenced was peripheral blood. CDR3 nucleotides: TGTGCCAGCAGTGAAGTAATGTATGGAGGGTTTGTACAGCGCAAAAAACTGTTTTTT. It translates to CASSEVMYGGFVQRKKLFF.